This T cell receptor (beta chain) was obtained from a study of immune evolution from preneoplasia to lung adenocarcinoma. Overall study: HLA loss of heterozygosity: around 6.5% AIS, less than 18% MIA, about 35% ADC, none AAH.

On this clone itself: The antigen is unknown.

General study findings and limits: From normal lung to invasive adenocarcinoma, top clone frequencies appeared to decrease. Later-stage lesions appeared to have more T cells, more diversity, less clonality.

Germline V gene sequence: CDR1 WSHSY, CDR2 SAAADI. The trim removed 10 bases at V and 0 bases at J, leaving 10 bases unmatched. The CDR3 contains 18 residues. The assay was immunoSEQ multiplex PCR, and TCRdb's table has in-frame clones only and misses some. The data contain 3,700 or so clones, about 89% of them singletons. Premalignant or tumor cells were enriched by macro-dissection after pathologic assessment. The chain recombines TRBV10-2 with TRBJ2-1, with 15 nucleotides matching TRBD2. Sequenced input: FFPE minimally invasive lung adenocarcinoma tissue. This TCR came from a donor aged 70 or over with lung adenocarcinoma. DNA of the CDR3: TGCGCCACCCGCCAGGGACTAGCGGGAGGTAACTCCTACAATGAGCAGTTCTTC. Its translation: CATRQGLAGGNSYNEQFF.